This entry features one T cell receptor beta chain sequence. The target of this receptor is not known. No qualities accompany the bases; no much larger clone lies one base away. Library generation was performed with 5' RACE. A second about 6 to 11 cycle PCR used a sample-barcoded 5' primer and a J-beta primer mix. A unique molecular identifier was introduced onto each TCR beta cDNA molecule by a template-switch 5' adaptor carrying 12 random nucleotides. Each sample yielded at least 3 million CDR3-containing paired-end reads. All of the RNA was converted into first-strand cDNA using the Mint cDNA synthesis kit, with a TRBC-specific oligonucleotide serving as the primer. After uracil-DNA glycosylase treatment, a first 18-cycle PCR used universal primers M1SS and BC2_uni_R on all cDNA. As for how the authors treated the data: Normalization of each sample was performed by random selection of 1 million high-quality reads, each carrying a distinct molecular identifier. Instead of being binned into consensus sequences, reads that shared molecular identifiers were thrown out. MiTCR, with a Q25 quality threshold and the strictest error-elimination algorithm, was used for CDR3 identification, clonotype clustering and error correction. Lower-bound total TCR beta diversity was estimated with a nonparametric unseen species model using Euler transformation. TCRdb applied fastp at Q25 and MiXCR to the public reads, then kept only in-frame beta chains. CDR3 protein sequences are deduplicated, and each keeps its most common genes and DNA. Here the V and J calls rest on TCRdb's processing, not on the authors' analysis. This sample comprises over 1,500,000 distinct CDR3 sequences, 35% to 50% of them detected only once. 20% to 25% of the sample comes from the top ten.

The roughly 39 donors, aged about 6 to 95 years, were systemically healthy Caucasian individuals from Russia. Around 10 milliliters of peripheral blood were collected from each donor into EDTA-treated Vacutainer tubes. Ficoll-Paque density-gradient centrifugation was used to isolate PBMCs, with at least 6.5 million obtained per sample. Trizol reagent was used to extract total RNA from PBMCs, with at least 5 micrograms per sample. Naive CD45RAhigh/CD27high T cell percentages were measured by flow cytometry on a PBMC aliquot from every donor. This record comes from a study of blood T cells in healthy people across ages (dated by TCRdb to the mid-2010s). In terms of the full investigation: In model experiments, template switching captured about one uniquely barcoded TCR beta cDNA molecule for every two T cells. To avoid experimental bias, donors of different ages were spread randomly across the sequencing lanes. The donors were divided into four age groups: young (average around 15 years), middle-aged (around 41), aged (roughly 60) and long-lived (around 80). Two additional independent replicas of 1 million unique cDNA reads from the same blood draw were analyzed for two donors (one aged 18 to 30 and one aged 80 or older). Age-related changes in TCR beta repertoire diversity were measured in the study by deep sequencing normalized with unique cDNA molecular identifiers.

General conclusions and limits of the study: The long-lived group showed more naive CD4+ T cells, fewer expanded clones and increased TCR diversity than the aged group, suggesting age selection. Conclusive comparison of naive and antigen-experienced compartments was prevented by the profiling of bulk unsorted PBMCs. Observed TCR beta diversity per million T cells fell roughly linearly with age, and a significant reduction was already apparent by age approximately 41. Estimates of total diversity based on one million sequenced T cells were considered lower bounds and underestimates. There was a strong correlation between observed TCR beta diversity and the percentage of naive T cells measured by flow cytometry. Because donor CMV infection status was unknown, age-related changes in expanded clonotypes were potentially confounded.

The sample taken for sequencing was blood. The clonotype originates from a human donor in good health.

The CDR3 region: CATSDPVGNGYTF. The nucleotide sequence reads as follows: TGTGCCACCAGTGATCCGGTCGGGAATGGCTACACCTTC. This chain joins TRBV24-1 to TRBJ1-2, with the D gene not clear enough to name. V lost 3 bases and J lost 6 bases; the stretch between them is 10 bases long. The CDR3 contains 13 residues, cysteine and phenylalanine counted. Only the CDR3 DNA stays, 39 bases, in frame from base 1. Based on the germline V gene, the CDR1 and CDR2 sequences are KGHDR and SFDVKD.